This T cell receptor beta chain was found in a study of T cell changes during pregnancy in multiple sclerosis. Libraries were prepared by immunoSEQ multiplex PCR; TCRdb keeps only in-frame clonotypes and omits some of them. Found here are 80,000 to 95,000 clones, more than 90% of them singletons; the top ten hold more than 0.85%. Trimming cost V 3 bases and J 2 bases; bases outside gene matches: 1. This CDR3 has 14 amino acids. Germline V CDR1 and CDR2: SEHNR, FQNEAQ (reference sequence). This sequence joins TRBV7-9 and TRBJ1-5; 7 nucleotides agree with TRBD1. Here the sequenced sample was peripheral blood, taken in the second trimester of pregnancy. The source of this sequence is a female donor with multiple sclerosis, enrolled in a pregnancy study. CDR3 region: CASSFDRGNQPQHF. CDR3 nucleotide sequence: TGTGCCAGCAGCTTCGACAGGGGCAATCAGCCCCAGCATTTT.